This T cell receptor beta chain was captured by sequencing in a study of Graves' ophthalmopathy and Graves' hyperthyroidism. General observations from the study: The model reached 70% to 71% sensitivity and under 75% specificity for predicting ophthalmopathy progression.

Patients in the hyperthyroidism group, adults aged 18 to 65, were newly diagnosed, under 2 months' duration. Amplification of TCR beta CDR3 regions used RNA transcripts. The first round was an RT-PCR with HTBI primers, and the second round was a multiplex PCR. MiXCR was run by TCRdb on the multiplex PCR reads, yielding one entry per CDR3 protein. The profile covers roughly 420,000 distinct CDR3 sequences, with more than 20% appearing a single time and approximately 3% taken by the ten largest. This clonotype was picked up many times. Its specificity is not known. Germline V lookup: CDR1 ENHRY, CDR2 SYGVKD. The CDR3 sequence is 16 residues long. Losses at the gene ends were 6 bases for V and 5 bases for J; bases not matched to a gene: 10.

Material: peripheral blood. The rearrangement uses TRBV10-3 and TRBJ2-7; 13 bases align to TRBD2. The TCR sequence derives from a woman younger than 30 with stable Graves' hyperthyroidism. The CDR3 bases are TGTGCCATCAGGGAAGCGACTAGCGGGAGGTCCGACGAGCAGTACTTC. This sequence encodes CAIREATSGRSDEQYF.